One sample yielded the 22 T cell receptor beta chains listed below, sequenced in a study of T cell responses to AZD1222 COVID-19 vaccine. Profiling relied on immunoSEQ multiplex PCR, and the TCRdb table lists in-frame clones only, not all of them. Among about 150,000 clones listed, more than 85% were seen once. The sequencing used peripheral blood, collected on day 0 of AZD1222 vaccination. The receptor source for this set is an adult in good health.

The CDR3 sequence: CASSRQSTSYNEQFF. For the CDR3, the DNA is TGTGCCAGCAGTAGACAGTCTACCTCCTACAATGAGCAGTTCTTC. The chain carries TRBV6-2 or TRBV6-3 and TRBJ2-1; TRBD1 might be the D (5 bases). The V gene lost 5 bases and the J gene lost 0 bases, with 11 bases spanning the gap. CDR1 is MNHEY, CDR2 SVGEGT, per germline. CDR3 size: 15 residues.

This CDR3 is CASSERDNQPQHF. CDR3 bases: TGTGCCAGTAGTGAACGGGACAATCAGCCCCAGCATTTT. This chain uses TRBV19 with TRBJ1-5; the D is unclear. The germline V and J ends were trimmed by 5 bases and 3 bases, with 8 bases remaining between them. Germline values: CDR1 LNHDA, CDR2 SQIVND (reference sequence). This CDR3 is built from 13 residues.

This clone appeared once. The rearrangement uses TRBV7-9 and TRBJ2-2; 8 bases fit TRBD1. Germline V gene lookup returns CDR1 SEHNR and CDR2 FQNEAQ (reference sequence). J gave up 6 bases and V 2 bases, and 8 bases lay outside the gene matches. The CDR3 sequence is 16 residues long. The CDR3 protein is CASSLRVTGVPGELFF. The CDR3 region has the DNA TGTGCCAGCAGCTTAAGAGTGACAGGGGTCCCCGGGGAGCTGTTTTTT.

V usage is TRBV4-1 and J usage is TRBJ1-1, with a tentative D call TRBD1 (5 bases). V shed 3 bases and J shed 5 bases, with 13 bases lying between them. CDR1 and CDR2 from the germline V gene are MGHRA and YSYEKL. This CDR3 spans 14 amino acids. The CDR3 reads CASSQLGWGTEAFF. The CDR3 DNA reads TGCGCCAGCAGCCAGTTGGGCTGGGGGACTGAAGCTTTCTTT.

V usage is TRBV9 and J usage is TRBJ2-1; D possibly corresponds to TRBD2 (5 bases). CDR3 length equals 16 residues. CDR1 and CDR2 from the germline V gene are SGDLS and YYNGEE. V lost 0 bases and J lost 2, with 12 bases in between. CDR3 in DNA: TGTGCCAGCAGCGTAGGTAGGCTAGCAGCCTACAATGAGCAGTTCTTC. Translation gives CASSVGRLAAYNEQFF.

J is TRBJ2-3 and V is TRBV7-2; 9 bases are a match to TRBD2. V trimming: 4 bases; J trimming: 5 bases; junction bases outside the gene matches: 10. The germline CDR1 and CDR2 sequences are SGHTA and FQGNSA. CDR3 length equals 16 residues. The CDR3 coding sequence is TGTGCCAGCAGCTCTAGAGCGGGGGGCCGGTTAGATACGCAGTATTTT. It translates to CASSSRAGGRLDTQYF.

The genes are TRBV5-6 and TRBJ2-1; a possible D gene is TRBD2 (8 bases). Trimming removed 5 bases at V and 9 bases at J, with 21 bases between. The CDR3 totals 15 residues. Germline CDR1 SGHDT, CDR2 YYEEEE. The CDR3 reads CASSSPGLGGGEQFF. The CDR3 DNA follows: TGTGCCAGCAGTAGCCCGGGACTAGGGGGCGGTGAGCAGTTCTTC.

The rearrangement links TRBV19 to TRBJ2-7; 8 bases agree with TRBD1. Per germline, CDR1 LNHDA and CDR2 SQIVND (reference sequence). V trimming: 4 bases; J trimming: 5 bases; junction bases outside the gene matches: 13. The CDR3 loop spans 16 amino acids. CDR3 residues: CASSSEDRVVQDEQYF. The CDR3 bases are TGTGCCAGTAGTAGCGAGGACAGGGTAGTTCAGGACGAGCAGTACTTC.

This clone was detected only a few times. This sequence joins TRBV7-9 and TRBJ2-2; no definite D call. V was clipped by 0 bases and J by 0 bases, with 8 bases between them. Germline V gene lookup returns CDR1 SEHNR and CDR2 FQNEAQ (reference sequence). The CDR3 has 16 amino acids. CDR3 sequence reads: CASSLAGSTNTGELFF. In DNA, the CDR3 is TGTGCCAGCAGCTTAGCGGGGTCCACGAACACCGGGGAGCTGTTTTTT.

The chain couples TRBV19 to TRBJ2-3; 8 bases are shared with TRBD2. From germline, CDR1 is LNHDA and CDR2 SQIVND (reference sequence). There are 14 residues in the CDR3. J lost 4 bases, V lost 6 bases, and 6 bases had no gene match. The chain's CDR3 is CASRVAGTADTQYF. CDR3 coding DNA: TGTGCCAGTAGGGTAGCGGGAACGGCAGATACGCAGTATTTT.

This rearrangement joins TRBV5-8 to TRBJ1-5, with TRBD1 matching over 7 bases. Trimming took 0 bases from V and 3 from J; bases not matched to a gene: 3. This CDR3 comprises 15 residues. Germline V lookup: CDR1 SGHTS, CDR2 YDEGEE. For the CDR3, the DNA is TGTGCCAGCAGCTTGGAGGGGGCGAACAATCAGCCCCAGCATTTT. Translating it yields CASSLEGANNQPQHF.

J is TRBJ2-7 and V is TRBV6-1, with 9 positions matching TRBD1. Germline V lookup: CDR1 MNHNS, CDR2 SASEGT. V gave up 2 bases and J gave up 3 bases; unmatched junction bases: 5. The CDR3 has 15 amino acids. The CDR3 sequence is CASSESGTGLYEQYF. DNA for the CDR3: TGTGCCAGCAGTGAATCCGGGACAGGGCTCTACGAGCAGTACTTC.

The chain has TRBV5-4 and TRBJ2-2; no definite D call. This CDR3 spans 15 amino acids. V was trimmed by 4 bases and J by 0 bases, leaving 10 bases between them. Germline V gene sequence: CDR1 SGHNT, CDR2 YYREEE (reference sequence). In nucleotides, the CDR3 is TGTGCCAGCAGCCTCAAATCCCCGAACACCGGGGAGCTGTTTTTT. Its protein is CASSLKSPNTGELFF.

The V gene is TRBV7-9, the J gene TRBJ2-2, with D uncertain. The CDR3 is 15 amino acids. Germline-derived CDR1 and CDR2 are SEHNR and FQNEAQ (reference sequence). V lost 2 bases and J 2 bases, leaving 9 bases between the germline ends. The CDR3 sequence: CASSLLNSNTGELFF. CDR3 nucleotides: TGTGCCAGCAGCTTATTAAACAGCAACACCGGGGAGCTGTTTTTT.

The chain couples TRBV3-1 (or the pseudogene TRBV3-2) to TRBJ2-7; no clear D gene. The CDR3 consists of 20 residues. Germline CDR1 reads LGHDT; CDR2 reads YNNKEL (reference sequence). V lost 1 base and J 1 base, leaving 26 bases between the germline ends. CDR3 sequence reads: CASSQVSPDGTFKTSYEQYF. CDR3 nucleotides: TGTGCCAGCAGCCAAGTATCCCCCGATGGCACTTTCAAAACATCCTACGAGCAGTACTTC.

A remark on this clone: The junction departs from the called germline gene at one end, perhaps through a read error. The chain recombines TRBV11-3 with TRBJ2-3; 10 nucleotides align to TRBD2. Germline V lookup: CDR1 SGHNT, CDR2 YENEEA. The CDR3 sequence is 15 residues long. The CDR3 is CASSSSGGATNTQYF. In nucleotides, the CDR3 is TGTGCCAGCAGCTCCAGCGGGGGGGCCACAAATACGCAGTATTTT.

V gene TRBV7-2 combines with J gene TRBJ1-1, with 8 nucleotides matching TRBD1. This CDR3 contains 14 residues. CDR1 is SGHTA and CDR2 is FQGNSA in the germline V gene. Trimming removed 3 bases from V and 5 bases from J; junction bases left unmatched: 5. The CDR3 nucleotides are TGTGCCAGCAGCTTCCGCCAGGGGGCGACTGAAGCTTTCTTT. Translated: CASSFRQGATEAFF.

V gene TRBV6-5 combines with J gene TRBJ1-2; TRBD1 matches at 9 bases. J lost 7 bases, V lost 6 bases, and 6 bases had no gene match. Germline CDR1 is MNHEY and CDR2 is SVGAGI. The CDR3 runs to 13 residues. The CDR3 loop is CASRPGQGGGYTF. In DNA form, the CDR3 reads TGTGCCAGCAGGCCGGGACAGGGAGGTGGCTACACCTTC.

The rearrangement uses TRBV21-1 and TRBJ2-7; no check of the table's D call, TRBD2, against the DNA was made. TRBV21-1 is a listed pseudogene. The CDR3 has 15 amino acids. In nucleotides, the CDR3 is TGTGCCAGCAGCCCCCGAGGGACTGAGACCTACGAGCAGTACTTC. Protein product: CASSPRGTETYEQYF.

The CDR3 here is CASSLAPSGGGTDTQYF. CDR3 DNA sequence: TGTGCCAGCAGCTTAGCGCCTAGCGGGGGTGGCACAGATACGCAGTATTTT. The chain couples TRBV7-2 to TRBJ2-3, with 10 nucleotides matching TRBD2. Trimming at V came to 0 bases and at J to 1 base, leaving 4 bases not matched to a gene. The CDR3 is 17 residues long. Germline CDR1 is SGHTA and CDR2 is FQGNSA.

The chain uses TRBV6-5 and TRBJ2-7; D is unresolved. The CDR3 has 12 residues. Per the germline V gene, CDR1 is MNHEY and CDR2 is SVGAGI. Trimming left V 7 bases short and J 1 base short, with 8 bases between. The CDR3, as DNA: TGTGCCAGCAAGTCTAGTTCCTACGAGCAGTACTTC. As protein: CASKSSSYEQYF.

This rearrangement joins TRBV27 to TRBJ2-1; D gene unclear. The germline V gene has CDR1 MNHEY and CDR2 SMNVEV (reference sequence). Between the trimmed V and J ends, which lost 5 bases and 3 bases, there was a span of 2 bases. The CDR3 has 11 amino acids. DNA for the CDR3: TGTGCCAGCAGTAACTACAATGAGCAGTTCTTC. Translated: CASSNYNEQFF.